A selection of T cell receptor beta chains follows, all from one sample in a study of cytomegalovirus exposure and HLA in healthy donors. Data came from immunoSEQ multiplex PCR; TCRdb stores just in-frame clones and leaves some out. The sample lists over 75,000 clones; around 80% were seen once. Sequencing input: PBMCs. The origin of the receptors is a male donor in good health and CMV-seropositive. The CDR3 runs from the conserved cysteine through the conserved F or W. The order of the fields is clone size, V gene, D gene, J gene, CDR3 protein, CDR3 DNA. D genes are given only for firm matches. Expanded clones are given a class, and other clones once, few, many or no size at all.

clone_size: once; v_call: TRBV5-1; d_call: TRBD1; j_call: TRBJ1-1; cdr3_aa: CASSLGQPNTEAFF; cdr3_nt: TGCGCCAGCAGTTTGGGACAGCCGAACACTGAAGCTTTCTTT
clone_size: .; v_call: TRBV29-1; d_call: .; j_call: TRBJ2-1; cdr3_aa: CSVQAEGGWYNEQFF; cdr3_nt: TGCAGCGTCCAGGCGGAGGGCGGTTGGTACAATGAGCAGTTCTTC
clone_size: .; v_call: TRBV2; d_call: TRBD2; j_call: TRBJ2-3; cdr3_aa: CASSLAGGVDTQYF; cdr3_nt: TGTGCCAGCAGCCTAGCGGGGGGGGTGGATACGCAGTATTTT
clone_size: .; v_call: TRBV5-6; d_call: .; j_call: TRBJ1-1; cdr3_aa: CASSLLLVGEFEAFF; cdr3_nt: TGTGCCAGCAGCTTACTCCTTGTAGGGGAATTTGAAGCTTTCTTT
clone_size: .; v_call: TRBV27; d_call: TRBD2; j_call: TRBJ2-5; cdr3_aa: CASSSKRGGLETQYF; cdr3_nt: TGTGCCAGCAGTTCGAAGCGGGGGGGCCTGGAGACCCAGTACTTC
clone_size: .; v_call: TRBV2; d_call: .; j_call: TRBJ1-1; cdr3_aa: CASSDQGYTEAFF; cdr3_nt: TGTGCCAGCAGTGATCAGGGATACACTGAAGCTTTCTTT
clone_size: .; v_call: TRBV4-1; d_call: TRBD2; j_call: TRBJ2-5; cdr3_aa: CASSQDQGGGGALETQYF; cdr3_nt: TGCGCCAGCAGCCAAGATCAAGGCGGCGGGGGGGCCTTGGAGACCCAGTACTTC
clone_size: .; v_call: TRBV4-2; d_call: TRBD2; j_call: TRBJ2-3; cdr3_aa: CASSQDFSGWTDTQYF; cdr3_nt: TGTGCCAGCAGCCAAGATTTTAGCGGGTGGACAGATACGCAGTATTTT
clone_size: once; v_call: TRBV9; d_call: TRBD2; j_call: TRBJ2-1; cdr3_aa: CASSVFGRGTPNNEQFF; cdr3_nt: TGTGCCAGCAGCGTATTCGGGCGGGGGACCCCCAACAATGAGCAGTTCTTC
clone_size: .; v_call: TRBV18; d_call: .; j_call: TRBJ1-2; cdr3_aa: CASSPSGQTDYGYTF; cdr3_nt: TGTGCCAGCTCACCATCTGGGCAGACAGACTATGGCTACACCTTC
clone_size: few; v_call: TRBV6-1; d_call: TRBD1; j_call: TRBJ1-4; cdr3_aa: CASSERDSNEKLFF; cdr3_nt: TGTGCCAGCAGTGAGCGGGACAGTAATGAAAAACTGTTTTTT
clone_size: .; v_call: TRBV11-2; d_call: TRBD1; j_call: TRBJ2-7; cdr3_aa: CASSPQGVGYEQYF; cdr3_nt: TGTGCCAGCAGCCCTCAGGGGGTAGGGTACGAGCAGTACTTC
clone_size: .; v_call: TRBV2; d_call: TRBD2; j_call: TRBJ2-2; cdr3_aa: CASSVAGGNTGELFF; cdr3_nt: TGTGCCAGCAGTGTAGCGGGGGGAAACACCGGGGAGCTGTTTTTT
clone_size: .; v_call: TRBV25-1; d_call: .; j_call: TRBJ1-2; cdr3_aa: CASSSTGSGYTF; cdr3_nt: TGTGCCAGCAGTTCCACAGGGAGCGGCTACACCTTC
clone_size: .; v_call: TRBV23-1; d_call: .; j_call: TRBJ2-5; cdr3_aa: CASSPKSYREGETQYF; cdr3_nt: TGCGCCAGCAGTCCCAAGAGCTATCGGGAAGGGGAGACCCAGTACTTC
clone_size: once; v_call: TRBV6-5; d_call: TRBD2; j_call: TRBJ2-7; cdr3_aa: CASSYASGVDEQYF; cdr3_nt: TGTGCCAGCAGTTACGCTAGCGGGGTGGACGAGCAGTACTTC
clone_size: .; v_call: TRBV9; d_call: TRBD1; j_call: TRBJ1-1; cdr3_aa: CASSTLDRVAEAFF; cdr3_nt: TGTGCCAGCAGCACTTTAGACAGGGTGGCTGAAGCTTTCTTT
clone_size: .; v_call: TRBV7-9; d_call: TRBD1; j_call: TRBJ1-1; cdr3_aa: CASSLATGETAEAFF; cdr3_nt: TGTGCCAGCAGCTTGGCTACAGGGGAGACAGCTGAAGCTTTCTTT
clone_size: .; v_call: TRBV4-1; d_call: .; j_call: TRBJ2-2; cdr3_aa: CASSQGANTGELFF; cdr3_nt: TGCGCCAGCAGCCAAGGAGCAAACACCGGGGAGCTGTTTTTT
clone_size: once; v_call: TRBV18; d_call: TRBD1; j_call: TRBJ1-4; cdr3_aa: CASSRLGQGFALTNEKLFF; cdr3_nt: TGTGCCAGCTCACGACTCGGACAGGGATTTGCCTTAACTAATGAAAAACTGTTTTTT
clone_size: .; v_call: TRBV29-1; d_call: .; j_call: TRBJ2-7; cdr3_aa: CSVSPGGVSEQYF; cdr3_nt: TGCAGCGTCTCTCCCGGAGGAGTCTCCGAGCAGTACTTC
clone_size: .; v_call: TRBV6-1; d_call: .; j_call: TRBJ1-1; cdr3_aa: CASSESGNTEAFF; cdr3_nt: TGTGCCAGCAGTGAGTCCGGGAACACTGAAGCTTTCTTT
clone_size: .; v_call: TRBV27; d_call: TRBD1; j_call: TRBJ1-2; cdr3_aa: CASTRQGSPYGYTF; cdr3_nt: TGTGCCAGTACAAGACAGGGAAGTCCTTATGGCTACACCTTC
clone_size: many; v_call: TRBV6-5; d_call: TRBD2; j_call: TRBJ2-7; cdr3_aa: CASSYVAGGSSYEQYF; cdr3_nt: TGTGCCAGCAGTTACGTGGCGGGGGGTAGCTCCTACGAGCAGTACTTC
clone_size: .; v_call: TRBV2; d_call: .; j_call: TRBJ2-3; cdr3_aa: CASSEDRSTDTQYF; cdr3_nt: TGTGCCAGCAGTGAAGACCGGAGCACAGATACGCAGTATTTT
clone_size: .; v_call: TRBV2; d_call: .; j_call: TRBJ2-3; cdr3_aa: CASSGAVGTDTQYF; cdr3_nt: TGTGCCAGCAGTGGGGCAGTAGGCACAGATACGCAGTATTTT
clone_size: .; v_call: TRBV25-1; d_call: .; j_call: TRBJ1-1; cdr3_aa: CASTPPPSRWWTEAFF; cdr3_nt: TGTGCCAGCACTCCCCCCCCCTCCAGGTGGTGGACTGAAGCTTTCTTT
clone_size: .; v_call: TRBV5-1; d_call: TRBD1; j_call: TRBJ1-2; cdr3_aa: CASSLSLGQGDRIYGYTF; cdr3_nt: TGCGCCAGCAGCTTGTCTTTGGGACAGGGGGATCGGATCTATGGCTACACCTTC
clone_size: .; v_call: TRBV18; d_call: TRBD1; j_call: TRBJ1-2; cdr3_aa: CASSPGTGNYGYTF; cdr3_nt: TGTGCCAGCTCACCTGGGACAGGCAACTATGGCTACACCTTC
clone_size: .; v_call: TRBV7-8; d_call: .; j_call: TRBJ2-5; cdr3_aa: CASSQRTVQETQYF; cdr3_nt: TGTGCCAGCAGCCAAAGGACAGTCCAAGAGACCCAGTACTTC
clone_size: .; v_call: TRBV25-1; d_call: .; j_call: TRBJ2-7; cdr3_aa: CASSEPGTLTEQYF; cdr3_nt: TGTGCCAGCAGTGAACCGGGGACACTCACCGAGCAGTACTTC
clone_size: .; v_call: TRBV10-3; d_call: .; j_call: TRBJ2-2; cdr3_aa: CAISERGGANTGELFF; cdr3_nt: TGTGCCATCAGTGAGAGGGGGGGCGCGAACACCGGGGAGCTGTTTTTT
clone_size: few; v_call: TRBV5-1; d_call: .; j_call: TRBJ1-4; cdr3_aa: CASSLRQDNEKLFF; cdr3_nt: TGCGCCAGCAGCTTGCGCCAGGATAATGAAAAACTGTTTTTT
clone_size: .; v_call: TRBV2; d_call: TRBD1; j_call: TRBJ2-7; cdr3_aa: CASSDRVNYYEQYF; cdr3_nt: TGTGCCAGCAGCGACAGGGTGAACTACTACGAGCAGTACTTC
clone_size: few; v_call: TRBV4-1; d_call: TRBD1; j_call: TRBJ1-4; cdr3_aa: CASSGQGAGEKLFF; cdr3_nt: TGCGCCAGCAGCGGACAGGGGGCGGGTGAAAAACTGTTTTTT
clone_size: few; v_call: TRBV29-1; d_call: TRBD1; j_call: TRBJ1-1; cdr3_aa: CSGAGTGSRAEAFF; cdr3_nt: TGCAGTGGGGCGGGGACAGGCTCGAGGGCTGAAGCTTTCTTT
clone_size: .; v_call: TRBV2; d_call: .; j_call: TRBJ1-1; cdr3_aa: CASSRQGNDAFF; cdr3_nt: TGTGCCAGCAGTCGGCAGGGGAACGACGCTTTCTTT
clone_size: .; v_call: TRBV18; d_call: TRBD1; j_call: TRBJ2-7; cdr3_aa: CASSPRDRVSYEQYF; cdr3_nt: TGTGCCAGCTCACCACGGGACAGGGTCTCCTACGAGCAGTACTTC
clone_size: .; v_call: TRBV19; d_call: .; j_call: TRBJ1-3; cdr3_aa: CASSVSGNTIYF; cdr3_nt: TGTGCCAGTAGCGTGTCTGGAAACACCATATATTTT
clone_size: .; v_call: TRBV5-6; d_call: TRBD1; j_call: TRBJ2-1; cdr3_aa: CASSYRDSVYNEQFF; cdr3_nt: TGTGCCAGCAGTTACCGGGACAGCGTATACAATGAGCAGTTCTTC
clone_size: .; v_call: TRBV4-2; d_call: .; j_call: TRBJ1-6; cdr3_aa: CASSQVENSPLHF; cdr3_nt: TGTGCCAGCAGCCAAGTAGAAAATTCACCCCTCCACTTT
clone_size: .; v_call: TRBV18; d_call: .; j_call: TRBJ1-4; cdr3_aa: CASSPLTAGGEKLFF; cdr3_nt: TGTGCCAGCTCACCACTGACAGCCGGGGGGGAAAAACTGTTTTTT
clone_size: .; v_call: TRBV7-8; d_call: .; j_call: TRBJ2-7; cdr3_aa: CASSLAGSAGYEQYF; cdr3_nt: TGTGCCAGCAGCTTAGCAGGTAGCGCCGGCTACGAGCAGTACTTC
clone_size: once; v_call: TRBV9; d_call: TRBD2; j_call: TRBJ2-3; cdr3_aa: CASSVSSSGGSTDTQYF; cdr3_nt: TGTGCCAGCAGCGTATCCTCAAGCGGGGGGAGCACAGATACGCAGTATTTT
clone_size: .; v_call: TRBV29-1; d_call: .; j_call: TRBJ1-2; cdr3_aa: CSAWGGAELYGYTF; cdr3_nt: TGCAGCGCCTGGGGCGGGGCCGAGCTTTATGGCTACACCTTC
clone_size: few; v_call: TRBV9; d_call: TRBD1; j_call: TRBJ1-5; cdr3_aa: CASSVVQGAGTSNQPQHF; cdr3_nt: TGTGCCAGCAGCGTAGTCCAGGGGGCGGGGACTAGCAATCAGCCCCAGCATTTT
clone_size: .; v_call: TRBV19; d_call: .; j_call: TRBJ2-7; cdr3_aa: CASSIGAVSYEQYF; cdr3_nt: TGTGCCAGTAGTATCGGAGCGGTTTCCTACGAGCAGTACTTC
clone_size: .; v_call: TRBV30; d_call: TRBD1; j_call: TRBJ1-6; cdr3_aa: CAWNRGVDSPLHF; cdr3_nt: TGTGCCTGGAACAGGGGGGTTGATTCACCCCTCCACTTT
clone_size: .; v_call: TRBV15; d_call: TRBD1; j_call: TRBJ1-2; cdr3_aa: CATSSRTGSAGYTF; cdr3_nt: TGTGCCACCAGCAGCCGGACAGGGTCGGCTGGCTACACCTTC
clone_size: .; v_call: TRBV6-4; d_call: .; j_call: TRBJ2-2; cdr3_aa: CASSAQIAENTGELFF; cdr3_nt: TGTGCCAGCAGCGCTCAGATAGCGGAGAACACCGGGGAGCTGTTTTTT
clone_size: .; v_call: TRBV11-2; d_call: .; j_call: TRBJ2-7; cdr3_aa: CASRLEQLEQYF; cdr3_nt: TGTGCCAGCAGGCTCGAACAGCTCGAGCAGTACTTC
clone_size: .; v_call: TRBV6-5; d_call: .; j_call: TRBJ1-2; cdr3_aa: CASTPEAGINYGYTF; cdr3_nt: TGTGCCAGCACCCCAGAGGCAGGGATCAACTATGGCTACACCTTC